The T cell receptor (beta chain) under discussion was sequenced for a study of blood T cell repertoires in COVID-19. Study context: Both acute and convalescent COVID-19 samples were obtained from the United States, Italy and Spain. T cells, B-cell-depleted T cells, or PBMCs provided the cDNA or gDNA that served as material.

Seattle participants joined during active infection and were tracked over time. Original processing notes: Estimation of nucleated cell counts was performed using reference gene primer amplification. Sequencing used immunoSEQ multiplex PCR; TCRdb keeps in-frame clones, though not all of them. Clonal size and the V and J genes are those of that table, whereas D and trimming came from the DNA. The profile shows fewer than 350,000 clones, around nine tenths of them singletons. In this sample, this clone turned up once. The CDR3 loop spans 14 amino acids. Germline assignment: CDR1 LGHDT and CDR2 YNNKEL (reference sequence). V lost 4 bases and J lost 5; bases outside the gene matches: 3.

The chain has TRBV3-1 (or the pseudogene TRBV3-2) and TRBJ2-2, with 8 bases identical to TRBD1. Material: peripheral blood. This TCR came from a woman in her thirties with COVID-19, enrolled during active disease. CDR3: CASSRQGWTGELFF. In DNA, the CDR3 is TGTGCCAGCAGCCGACAGGGGTGGACCGGGGAGCTGTTTTTT.